A few counts support the clone carrying this T cell receptor (beta chain). The germline gives CDR1 SGDLS, CDR2 YYNGEE. The germline V and J ends were trimmed by 0 bases and 3 bases, with 16 bases remaining between them. The CDR3 is 16 amino acids. Each CDR3 protein is one row after TCRdb ran MiXCR on the 5' RACE reads. Among some 760,000 distinct CDR3 sequences listed, 15% to 20% were seen once. This sample was taken from a study of identical twins. The sample was also reused in another study, on T cells expressing NK-cell markers. As that study records: Each of roughly six donors carried dominant NKG2C+ clonotypes accounting for about 1.0-7.0% of CD8+ T cells.

This receptor was taken from a woman aged 18-29 years in good health. The source material was PBMCs. The chain links TRBV9 to TRBJ2-7; D not resolved. The CDR3 protein is CASSVATDKEIYEQYF. In DNA form, the CDR3 reads TGTGCCAGCAGCGTAGCAACCGATAAGGAGATCTACGAGCAGTACTTC.